These T cell receptor beta chains were read from a single sample in a study of blood T cells in healthy people across ages. TCRdb recomputed calls from the 5' RACE reads with MiXCR, one row per CDR3 protein. In the table there are over 500,000 distinct CDR3 sequences, about 26% of which are singletons. The same data also contributed to another study, on T cells of mothers and their children.

The material sequenced was blood. Receptors were obtained from a boy between 2 and 10 years old in good health. Each CDR3 is given with its conserved first and last residue. A D gene is named only where the DNA matches it firmly. Some rows have no size entry. The others give once, few or many, or a class for an expanded clone.

d_call: TRBD2
v_call: TRBV5-4
clone_size: few
j_call: TRBJ2-2
cdr3_length: 18
cdr3_aa: CASSLGLAGVLNTGELFF
cdr3_nt: TGTGCCAGCAGCTTGGGACTAGCGGGAGTTTTGAACACCGGGGAGCTGTTTTTT

d_call: .
v_call: TRBV12-3/TRBV12-4
clone_size: .
j_call: TRBJ1-2
cdr3_length: 10
cdr3_aa: CASSGQGMTF
cdr3_nt: TGTGCCAGCAGTGGCCAGGGGATGACCTTC

d_call: .
v_call: TRBV6-5
clone_size: few
j_call: TRBJ2-5
cdr3_length: 15
cdr3_aa: CASSPGRTLGETQYF
cdr3_nt: TGTGCCAGCAGTCCGGGACGGACCCTTGGGGAGACCCAGTACTTC

d_call: .
v_call: TRBV20-1
clone_size: .
j_call: TRBJ2-5
cdr3_length: 14
cdr3_aa: CSARKQGRLETQYF
cdr3_nt: TGCAGTGCGCGGAAACAGGGAAGGTTGGAGACCCAGTACTTC

d_call: .
v_call: TRBV18
clone_size: .
j_call: TRBJ2-5
cdr3_length: 13
cdr3_aa: CASRGGVQETQYF
cdr3_nt: TGTGCCAGCCGCGGAGGGGTCCAAGAGACCCAGTACTTC

d_call: .
v_call: TRBV5-5
clone_size: few
j_call: TRBJ1-5
cdr3_length: 16
cdr3_aa: CASSLAGTSPNQPQHF
cdr3_nt: TGTGCCAGCAGCTTGGCGGGGACAAGTCCGAATCAGCCCCAGCATTTT

d_call: TRBD2
v_call: TRBV28
clone_size: .
j_call: TRBJ2-3
cdr3_length: 17
cdr3_aa: CASSTGTSGSSTDTQYF
cdr3_nt: TGTGCCAGCAGTACAGGGACTAGCGGGTCTAGCACAGATACGCAGTATTTT

d_call: TRBD1
v_call: TRBV3-1
clone_size: few
j_call: TRBJ2-4
cdr3_length: 16
cdr3_aa: CASSPMGQGARNIQYF
cdr3_nt: TGTGCCAGCAGCCCAATGGGACAGGGGGCGCGGAACATTCAGTACTTC

d_call: .
v_call: TRBV15
clone_size: .
j_call: TRBJ1-4
cdr3_length: 15
cdr3_aa: CATSRVGSRGEKLFF
cdr3_nt: TGTGCCACCAGCAGAGTTGGGTCCCGAGGAGAAAAACTGTTTTTT

d_call: .
v_call: TRBV30
clone_size: few
j_call: TRBJ2-2
cdr3_length: 13
cdr3_aa: CAWSVSVPGELFF
cdr3_nt: TGTGCCTGGAGTGTAAGCGTTCCCGGGGAGCTGTTTTTT

d_call: .
v_call: TRBV10-3
clone_size: few
j_call: TRBJ2-7
cdr3_length: 17
cdr3_aa: CAIRGLIGAPNSYEQYF
cdr3_nt: TGTGCCATCAGGGGGTTGATTGGGGCCCCTAACTCCTACGAGCAGTACTTC

d_call: TRBD2
v_call: TRBV4-2
clone_size: .
j_call: TRBJ2-7
cdr3_length: 18
cdr3_aa: CASSRDLSGGPISYEQYF
cdr3_nt: TGTGCCAGCAGCCGAGATCTAAGCGGGGGGCCCATTTCCTACGAGCAGTACTTC

d_call: TRBD2
v_call: TRBV4-3
clone_size: few
j_call: TRBJ2-5
cdr3_length: 15
cdr3_aa: CASSKGGVKGETQYF
cdr3_nt: TGCGCCAGCAGCAAGGGAGGGGTTAAGGGAGAGACCCAGTACTTC

d_call: .
v_call: TRBV7-9
clone_size: .
j_call: TRBJ2-3
cdr3_length: 16
cdr3_aa: CASRARTAPGTDTQYF
cdr3_nt: TGTGCCAGCAGGGCCCGGACGGCGCCTGGCACAGATACGCAGTATTTT

d_call: .
v_call: TRBV29-1
clone_size: .
j_call: TRBJ2-1
cdr3_length: 14
cdr3_aa: CSVDGDGLYNEQFF
cdr3_nt: TGCAGCGTTGATGGGGACGGACTCTACAATGAGCAGTTCTTC

d_call: .
v_call: TRBV27
clone_size: .
j_call: TRBJ2-4
cdr3_length: 13
cdr3_aa: CASSLSGVGVQYF
cdr3_nt: TGTGCCAGCAGTTTATCGGGAGTTGGTGTTCAGTACTTC

d_call: .
v_call: TRBV7-2
clone_size: .
j_call: TRBJ2-1
cdr3_length: 15
cdr3_aa: CASSVEGDYYNEQFF
cdr3_nt: TGTGCCAGCAGCGTAGAGGGGGACTACTACAATGAGCAGTTCTTC

d_call: .
v_call: TRBV6-6
clone_size: .
j_call: TRBJ1-6
cdr3_length: 13
cdr3_aa: CASLQVHNSPLHF
cdr3_nt: TGTGCCAGCCTCCAGGTCCATAATTCACCCCTCCACTTT

d_call: TRBD1
v_call: TRBV6-2/TRBV6-3
clone_size: few
j_call: TRBJ1-5
cdr3_length: 15
cdr3_aa: CASSGQGRSNQPQHF
cdr3_nt: TGTGCCAGCAGTGGACAGGGAAGGAGCAATCAGCCCCAGCATTTT

d_call: TRBD2
v_call: TRBV11-3
clone_size: few
j_call: TRBJ2-1
cdr3_length: 18
cdr3_aa: CASSPSRTSGGEVNEQFF
cdr3_nt: TGTGCCAGCAGCCCGTCAAGGACTAGCGGGGGGGAGGTCAATGAGCAGTTCTTC

d_call: TRBD1
v_call: TRBV7-9
clone_size: .
j_call: TRBJ1-2
cdr3_length: 14
cdr3_aa: CASSGRQGRGGYTF
cdr3_nt: TGTGCCAGCAGCGGACGACAGGGGAGAGGGGGCTACACCTTC

d_call: .
v_call: TRBV14
clone_size: few
j_call: TRBJ1-6
cdr3_length: 15
cdr3_aa: CASSQGLLGMTPLHF
cdr3_nt: TGTGCCAGCAGCCAAGGCCTCCTAGGGATGACACCCCTCCACTTT

d_call: TRBD1
v_call: TRBV6-1
clone_size: .
j_call: TRBJ1-1
cdr3_length: 15
cdr3_aa: CASSSRTGAHTEAFF
cdr3_nt: TGTGCCAGCAGTTCAAGGACAGGAGCTCACACTGAAGCTTTCTTT

d_call: .
v_call: TRBV7-6
clone_size: .
j_call: TRBJ2-7
cdr3_length: 14
cdr3_aa: CANSSRDKGHEQYF
cdr3_nt: TGTGCCAACAGCTCCCGGGACAAAGGACACGAGCAGTACTTC

d_call: TRBD2
v_call: TRBV10-3
clone_size: few
j_call: TRBJ2-5
cdr3_length: 13
cdr3_aa: CAISGTSRETQYF
cdr3_nt: TGTGCCATCAGCGGGACTAGCAGAGAGACCCAGTACTTC

d_call: .
v_call: TRBV18
clone_size: .
j_call: TRBJ1-2
cdr3_length: 14
cdr3_aa: CASLPRTVNYGYTF
cdr3_nt: TGTGCCAGCTTACCACGTACAGTCAACTATGGCTACACCTTC

d_call: .
v_call: TRBV19
clone_size: .
j_call: TRBJ2-5
cdr3_length: 13
cdr3_aa: CASSAGFFETQYF
cdr3_nt: TGTGCCAGTAGTGCAGGGTTTTTCGAGACCCAGTACTTC

d_call: .
v_call: TRBV5-1
clone_size: few
j_call: TRBJ2-5
cdr3_length: 13
cdr3_aa: CASSQQRTETQYF
cdr3_nt: TGCGCCAGCAGCCAACAGCGTACCGAGACCCAGTACTTC

d_call: .
v_call: TRBV20-1
clone_size: .
j_call: TRBJ2-3
cdr3_length: 15
cdr3_aa: CSASQSSVGGLKQYF
cdr3_nt: TGCAGTGCTAGTCAGTCTAGCGTGGGAGGCCTTAAGCAGTATTTT

d_call: .
v_call: TRBV20-1
clone_size: .
j_call: TRBJ2-7
cdr3_length: 11
cdr3_aa: CSARVSAEQYF
cdr3_nt: TGCAGTGCTAGAGTCAGCGCCGAGCAGTACTTC

d_call: .
v_call: TRBV12-3/TRBV12-4
clone_size: few
j_call: TRBJ2-3
cdr3_length: 11
cdr3_aa: CASSTSDTQYF
cdr3_nt: TGTGCCAGCAGCACGTCAGATACGCAGTATTTT

d_call: .
v_call: TRBV14
clone_size: .
j_call: TRBJ2-2
cdr3_length: 13
cdr3_aa: CASSQVPNGELFF
cdr3_nt: TGTGCCAGCAGCCAAGTCCCAAACGGGGAGCTGTTTTTT

d_call: TRBD2
v_call: TRBV6-5
clone_size: .
j_call: TRBJ2-5
cdr3_length: 14
cdr3_aa: CASSFGLDQETQYF
cdr3_nt: TGTGCCAGCAGTTTCGGACTAGACCAAGAGACCCAGTACTTC

d_call: .
v_call: TRBV30
clone_size: few
j_call: TRBJ1-4
cdr3_length: 13
cdr3_aa: CAWNLRQDEKLFF
cdr3_nt: TGTGCCTGGAACCTCAGACAGGATGAAAAACTGTTTTTT

d_call: .
v_call: TRBV10-3
clone_size: .
j_call: TRBJ2-2
cdr3_length: 14
cdr3_aa: CAISESVRTGELFF
cdr3_nt: TGTGCCATCAGTGAGTCTGTCCGGACCGGGGAGCTGTTTTTT

d_call: TRBD2
v_call: TRBV19
clone_size: .
j_call: TRBJ2-5
cdr3_length: 15
cdr3_aa: CASSIGGGLQETQYF
cdr3_nt: TGTGCCAGTAGTATCGGCGGGGGACTCCAAGAGACCCAGTACTTC

d_call: .
v_call: TRBV15
clone_size: .
j_call: TRBJ2-7
cdr3_length: 15
cdr3_aa: CATSRVRFGLVEQYF
cdr3_nt: TGTGCCACCAGCAGAGTCCGCTTTGGGTTGGTCGAGCAGTACTTC

d_call: .
v_call: TRBV29-1
clone_size: .
j_call: TRBJ1-2
cdr3_length: 13
cdr3_aa: CSVEARDAYGYTF
cdr3_nt: TGCAGCGTTGAAGCCCGGGATGCCTATGGCTACACCTTC

d_call: .
v_call: TRBV5-1
clone_size: .
j_call: TRBJ2-3
cdr3_length: 15
cdr3_aa: CASSYLRGKTDTQYF
cdr3_nt: TGCGCCAGCAGCTACCTCAGGGGTAAAACAGATACGCAGTATTTT

d_call: .
v_call: TRBV7-9
clone_size: .
j_call: TRBJ1-2
cdr3_length: 15
cdr3_aa: CASSLMSSPNYGYTF
cdr3_nt: TGTGCCAGCAGCTTAATGAGTAGCCCAAACTATGGCTACACCTTC

d_call: .
v_call: TRBV6-4
clone_size: few
j_call: TRBJ2-1
cdr3_length: 15
cdr3_aa: CASSETESSYNEQFF
cdr3_nt: TGTGCCAGCAGTGAGACTGAGAGCTCCTACAATGAGCAGTTCTTC

d_call: TRBD1
v_call: TRBV7-2
clone_size: .
j_call: TRBJ2-5
cdr3_length: 15
cdr3_aa: CASSVQGTAQETQYF
cdr3_nt: TGTGCCAGCAGCGTCCAGGGGACAGCCCAAGAGACCCAGTACTTC

d_call: .
v_call: TRBV12-3/TRBV12-4
clone_size: few
j_call: TRBJ2-1
cdr3_length: 11
cdr3_aa: CASIWDNEQFF
cdr3_nt: TGTGCCAGCATCTGGGACAATGAGCAGTTCTTC

d_call: TRBD2
v_call: TRBV7-3
clone_size: .
j_call: TRBJ2-5
cdr3_length: 18
cdr3_aa: CASSLGSQRGTFQETQYF
cdr3_nt: TGTGCCAGCAGCTTAGGATCCCAGCGGGGGACTTTCCAAGAGACCCAGTACTTC

d_call: .
v_call: TRBV10-3
clone_size: few
j_call: TRBJ1-1
cdr3_length: 12
cdr3_aa: CAISDPGTEAFF
cdr3_nt: TGTGCCATCAGTGACCCGGGCACTGAAGCTTTCTTT

d_call: .
v_call: TRBV6-5
clone_size: few
j_call: TRBJ2-1
cdr3_length: 14
cdr3_aa: CASSYSEMAKEQFF
cdr3_nt: TGTGCCAGCAGTTACTCGGAAATGGCAAAGGAGCAGTTCTTC

d_call: TRBD1
v_call: TRBV3-1
clone_size: .
j_call: TRBJ1-4
cdr3_length: 15
cdr3_aa: CASSQGDRFNEKLFF
cdr3_nt: TGTGCCAGCAGCCAAGGGGACAGGTTTAATGAAAAACTGTTTTTT

d_call: .
v_call: TRBV15
clone_size: few
j_call: TRBJ1-1
cdr3_length: 15
cdr3_aa: CATSRDGRKNTEAFF
cdr3_nt: TGTGCCACCAGCAGAGATGGCCGCAAGAACACTGAAGCTTTCTTT

d_call: TRBD2
v_call: TRBV20-1
clone_size: .
j_call: TRBJ2-7
cdr3_length: 14
cdr3_aa: CSAASGRVWNEQYF
cdr3_nt: TGCAGTGCTGCTAGCGGGAGAGTGTGGAACGAGCAGTACTTC

d_call: TRBD2
v_call: TRBV10-2
clone_size: many
j_call: TRBJ2-5
cdr3_length: 15
cdr3_aa: CASSGLAGGQETQYF
cdr3_nt: TGCGCCAGCAGTGGCCTAGCGGGGGGGCAAGAGACCCAGTACTTC

d_call: .
v_call: TRBV20-1
clone_size: .
j_call: TRBJ2-6
cdr3_length: 15
cdr3_aa: CSARRAASGANVLTF
cdr3_nt: TGCAGTGCTAGAAGGGCAGCTAGTGGGGCCAACGTCCTGACTTTC

d_call: .
v_call: TRBV20-1
clone_size: once
j_call: TRBJ2-7
cdr3_length: 14
cdr3_aa: CSARGDPIAPLMYF
cdr3_nt: TGCAGTGCTAGAGGAGACCCGATAGCTCCCTTAATGTACTTC

d_call: .
v_call: TRBV2
clone_size: .
j_call: TRBJ2-7
cdr3_length: 13
cdr3_aa: CASKGGAGYEQYF
cdr3_nt: TGTGCCAGCAAGGGAGGAGCCGGTTACGAGCAGTACTTC

d_call: .
v_call: TRBV27
clone_size: .
j_call: TRBJ2-7
cdr3_length: 12
cdr3_aa: CASRPLTYEQYF
cdr3_nt: TGTGCCAGCCGCCCGTTAACCTACGAGCAGTACTTC

d_call: .
v_call: TRBV27
clone_size: .
j_call: TRBJ2-3
cdr3_length: 16
cdr3_aa: CASSLGRDDIPDTQYF
cdr3_nt: TGTGCCAGCAGTTTAGGCAGGGACGATATCCCAGATACACAGTATTTT